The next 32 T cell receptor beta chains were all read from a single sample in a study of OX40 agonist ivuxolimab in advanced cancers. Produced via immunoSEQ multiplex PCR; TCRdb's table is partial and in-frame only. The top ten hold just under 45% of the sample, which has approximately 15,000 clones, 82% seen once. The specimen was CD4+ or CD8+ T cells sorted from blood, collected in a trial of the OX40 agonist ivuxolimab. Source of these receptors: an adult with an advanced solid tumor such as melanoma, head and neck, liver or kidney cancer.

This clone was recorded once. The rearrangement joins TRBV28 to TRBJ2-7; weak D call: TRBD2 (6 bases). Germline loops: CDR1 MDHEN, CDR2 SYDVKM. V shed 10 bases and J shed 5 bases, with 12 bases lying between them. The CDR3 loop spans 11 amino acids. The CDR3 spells CATGEVNEQYF. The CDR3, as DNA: TGTGCCACCGGGGAGGTAAACGAGCAGTACTTC.

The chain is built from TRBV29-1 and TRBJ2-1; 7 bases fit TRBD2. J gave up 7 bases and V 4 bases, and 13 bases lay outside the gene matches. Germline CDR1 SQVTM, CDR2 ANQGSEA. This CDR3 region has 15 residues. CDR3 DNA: TGCAGCGTTGTGCATCCAGCGGGGATGGGTAATGAGCAGTTCTTC. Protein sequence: CSVVHPAGMGNEQFF.

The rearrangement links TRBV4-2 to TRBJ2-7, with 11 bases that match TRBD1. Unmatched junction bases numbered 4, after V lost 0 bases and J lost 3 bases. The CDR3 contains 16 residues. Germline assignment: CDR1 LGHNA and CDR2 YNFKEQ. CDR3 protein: CASSQDSGTGGYEQYF. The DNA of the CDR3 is TGTGCCAGCAGCCAAGATTCCGGGACAGGGGGCTACGAGCAGTACTTC.

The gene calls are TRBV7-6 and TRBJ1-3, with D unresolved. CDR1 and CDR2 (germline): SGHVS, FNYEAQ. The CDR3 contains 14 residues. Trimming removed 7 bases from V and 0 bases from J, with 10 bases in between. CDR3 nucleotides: TGTGCCAGCAAGAAGTCCATCTCTGGAAACACCATATATTTT. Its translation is CASKKSISGNTIYF.

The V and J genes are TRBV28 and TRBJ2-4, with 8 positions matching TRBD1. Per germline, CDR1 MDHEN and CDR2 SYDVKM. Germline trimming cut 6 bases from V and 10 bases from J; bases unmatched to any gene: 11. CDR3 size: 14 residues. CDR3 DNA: TGTGCCAGCAGAGGGGCCCCGGACAGGGAGATTCAGTACTTC. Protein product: CASRGAPDREIQYF.

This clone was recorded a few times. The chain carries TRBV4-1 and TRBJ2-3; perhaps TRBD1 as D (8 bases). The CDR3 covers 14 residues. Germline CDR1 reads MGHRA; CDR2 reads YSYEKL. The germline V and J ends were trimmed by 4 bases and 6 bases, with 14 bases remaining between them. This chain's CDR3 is CASSRGGTGDTQYF. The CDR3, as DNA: TGCGCCAGCAGCCGGGGGGGGACAGGCGATACGCAGTATTTT.

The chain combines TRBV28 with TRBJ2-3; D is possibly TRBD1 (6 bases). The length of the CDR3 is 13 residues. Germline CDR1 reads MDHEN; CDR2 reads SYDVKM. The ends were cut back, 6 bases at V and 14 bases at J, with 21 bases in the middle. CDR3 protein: CASSPSSGTSRYF. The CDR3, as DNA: TGTGCCAGCAGCCCCTCCTCCGGGACATCTCGGTATTTT.

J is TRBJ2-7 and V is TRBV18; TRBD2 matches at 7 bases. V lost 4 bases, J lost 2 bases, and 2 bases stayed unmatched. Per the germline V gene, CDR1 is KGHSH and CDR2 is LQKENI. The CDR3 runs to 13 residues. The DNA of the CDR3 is TGTGCCAGCTCACACCGGGAGGCCTACGAGCAGTACTTC. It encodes CASSHREAYEQYF.

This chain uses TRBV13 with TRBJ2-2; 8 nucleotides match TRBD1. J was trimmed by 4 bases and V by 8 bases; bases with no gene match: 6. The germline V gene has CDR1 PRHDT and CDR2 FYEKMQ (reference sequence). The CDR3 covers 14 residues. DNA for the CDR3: TGTGCCAGCGGTCAGGGGGCCGCCACCGGGGAGCTGTTTTTT. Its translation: CASGQGAATGELFF.

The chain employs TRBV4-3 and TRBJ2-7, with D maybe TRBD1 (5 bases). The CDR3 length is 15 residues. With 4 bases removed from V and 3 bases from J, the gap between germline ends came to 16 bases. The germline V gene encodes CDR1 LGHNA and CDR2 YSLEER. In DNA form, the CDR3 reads TGCGCCAGCAGCCCTGACAGAAGTCACTTCTACGAGCAGTACTTC. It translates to CASSPDRSHFYEQYF.

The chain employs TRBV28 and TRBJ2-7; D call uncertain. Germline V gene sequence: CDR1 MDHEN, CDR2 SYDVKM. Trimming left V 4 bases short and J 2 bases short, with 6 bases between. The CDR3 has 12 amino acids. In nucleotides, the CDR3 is TGTGCCAGCAGTTCCTCCCCCTACGAGCAGTACTTC. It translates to CASSSSPYEQYF.

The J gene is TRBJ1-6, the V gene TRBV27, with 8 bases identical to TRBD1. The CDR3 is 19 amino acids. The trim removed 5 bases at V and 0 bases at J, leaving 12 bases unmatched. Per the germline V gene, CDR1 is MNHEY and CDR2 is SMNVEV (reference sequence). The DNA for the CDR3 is TGTGCCAGCAGTCTGGAAACCGGGACAGGAAGCTCCTATAATTCACCCCTCCACTTT. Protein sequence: CASSLETGTGSSYNSPLHF.

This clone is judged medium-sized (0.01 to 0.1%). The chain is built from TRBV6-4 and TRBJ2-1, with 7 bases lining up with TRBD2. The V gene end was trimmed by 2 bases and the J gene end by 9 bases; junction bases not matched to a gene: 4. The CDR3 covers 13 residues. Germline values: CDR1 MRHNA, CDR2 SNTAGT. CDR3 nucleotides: TGTGCCAGCAGTGACACTAGCGTAAGTGAGCAGTTCTTC. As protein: CASSDTSVSEQFF.

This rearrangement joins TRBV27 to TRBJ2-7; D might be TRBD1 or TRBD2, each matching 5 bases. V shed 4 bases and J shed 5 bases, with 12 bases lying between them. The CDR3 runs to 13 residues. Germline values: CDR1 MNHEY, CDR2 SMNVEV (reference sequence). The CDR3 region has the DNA TGTGCCAGCAGTTCGTGGGGGTTGGACGAGCAGTACTTC. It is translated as CASSSWGLDEQYF.

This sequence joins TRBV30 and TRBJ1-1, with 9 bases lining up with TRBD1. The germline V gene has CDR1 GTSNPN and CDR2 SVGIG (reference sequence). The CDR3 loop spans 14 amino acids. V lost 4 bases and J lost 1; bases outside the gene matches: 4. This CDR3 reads CAWTRDRANTEAFF. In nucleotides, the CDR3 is TGTGCCTGGACTCGGGACAGGGCGAACACTGAAGCTTTCTTT.

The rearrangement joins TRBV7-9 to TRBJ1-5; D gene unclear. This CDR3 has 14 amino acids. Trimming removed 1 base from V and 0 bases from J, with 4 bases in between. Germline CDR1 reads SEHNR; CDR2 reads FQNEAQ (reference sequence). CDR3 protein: CASSLDSSNQPQHF. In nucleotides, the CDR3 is TGTGCCAGCAGCTTAGATTCTAGCAATCAGCCCCAGCATTTT.

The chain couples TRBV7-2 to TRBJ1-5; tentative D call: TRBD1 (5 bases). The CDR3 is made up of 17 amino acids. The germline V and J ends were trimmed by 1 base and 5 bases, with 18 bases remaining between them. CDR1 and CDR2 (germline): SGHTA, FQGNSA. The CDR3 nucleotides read TGTGCCAGCAGCTTAGGGGAGGGTAGGGGAGGCGATCAGCCCCAGCATTTT. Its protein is CASSLGEGRGGDQPQHF. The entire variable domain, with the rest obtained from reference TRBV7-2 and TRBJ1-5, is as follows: GAGVSQSPSNKVTEKGKDVELRCDPISGHTALYWYRQSLGQGLEFLIYFQGNSAPDKSGLPSDRFSAERTGGSVSTLTIQRTQQEDSAVYLCASSLGEGRGGDQPQHFGDGTRLSIL.

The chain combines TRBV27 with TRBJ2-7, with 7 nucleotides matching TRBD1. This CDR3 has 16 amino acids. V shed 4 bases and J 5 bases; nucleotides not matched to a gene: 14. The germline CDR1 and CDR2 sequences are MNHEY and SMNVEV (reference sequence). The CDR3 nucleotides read TGTGCCAGCAGTTCCCCAACCTGGACAGGTGGGGACGAGCAGTACTTC. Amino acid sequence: CASSSPTWTGGDEQYF.

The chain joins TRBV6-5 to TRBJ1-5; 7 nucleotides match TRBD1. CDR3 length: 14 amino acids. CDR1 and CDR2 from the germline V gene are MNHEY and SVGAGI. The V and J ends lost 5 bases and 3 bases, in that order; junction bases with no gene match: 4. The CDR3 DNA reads TGTGCCAGCAGTGAGACAGGGTTCAATCAGCCCCAGCATTTT. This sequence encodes CASSETGFNQPQHF.

Written as DNA, the CDR3 is TGTGCCACCAGCAGATGGACAGGGCGGGATACGCAGTATTTT. It is translated as CATSRWTGRDTQYF. The chain combines TRBV15 with TRBJ2-3, with TRBD1 matching 8 bases. V shed 2 bases and J 6 bases; nucleotides not matched to a gene: 4. Looked up from germline, CDR1 is LNHNV and CDR2 is YYDKDF (reference sequence). The CDR3 sequence is 14 residues long.

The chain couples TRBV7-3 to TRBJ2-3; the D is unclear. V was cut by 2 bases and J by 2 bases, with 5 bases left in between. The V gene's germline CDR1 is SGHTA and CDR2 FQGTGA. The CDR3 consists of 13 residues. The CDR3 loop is CASSLLDTDTQYF. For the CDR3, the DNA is TGTGCCAGCAGCTTACTGGACACAGATACGCAGTATTTT.

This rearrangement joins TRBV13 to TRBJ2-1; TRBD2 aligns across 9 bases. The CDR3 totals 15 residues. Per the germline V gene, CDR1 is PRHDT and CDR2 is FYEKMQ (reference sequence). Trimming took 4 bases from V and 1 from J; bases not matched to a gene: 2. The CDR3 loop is CASSSSGESYNEQFF. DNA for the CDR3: TGTGCCAGCAGCTCTAGCGGGGAATCCTACAATGAGCAGTTCTTC.

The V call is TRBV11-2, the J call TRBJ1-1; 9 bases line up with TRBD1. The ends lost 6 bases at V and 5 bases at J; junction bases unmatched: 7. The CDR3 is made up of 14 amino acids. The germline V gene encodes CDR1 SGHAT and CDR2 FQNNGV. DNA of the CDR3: TGTGCCAGCAGACCCGGGACAGGGTGGACTGAAGCTTTCTTT. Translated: CASRPGTGWTEAFF.

The CDR3 DNA reads as TGTGCCAGCAGCTACACCGGGACGGCTGATGAAAAACTGTTTTTT. Encoded protein: CASSYTGTADEKLFF. The genes are TRBV11-1 and TRBJ1-4; TRBD1 is a possible D gene (5 bases). Germline V gene sequence: CDR1 SGHAT, CDR2 FQDESV (reference sequence). This CDR3 region has 15 residues. Trimming took off 4 bases at V and 6 bases at J, with 15 bases between the two ends. Full variable domain (rest looked up from reference TRBV11-1 and TRBJ1-4): EAEVAQSPRYKITEKSQAVAFWCDPISGHATLYWYRQILGQGPELLVQFQDESVVDDSQLPKDRFSAERLKGVDSTLKIQPAELGDSAMYLCASSYTGTADEKLFFGSGTQLSVL.

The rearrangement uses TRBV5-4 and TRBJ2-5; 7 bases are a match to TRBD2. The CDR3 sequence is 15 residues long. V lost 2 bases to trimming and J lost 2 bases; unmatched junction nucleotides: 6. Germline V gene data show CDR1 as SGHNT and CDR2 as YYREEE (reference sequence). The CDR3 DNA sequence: TGTGCCAGCAGCTTCTCGGGACTAACTCAAGAGACCCAGTACTTC. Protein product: CASSFSGLTQETQYF.

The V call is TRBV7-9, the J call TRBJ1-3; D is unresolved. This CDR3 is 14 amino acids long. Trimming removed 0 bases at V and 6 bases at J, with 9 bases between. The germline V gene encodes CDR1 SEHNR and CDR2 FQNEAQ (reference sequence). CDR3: CASSLADPPNTIYF. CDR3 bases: TGTGCCAGCAGCTTAGCGGACCCCCCAAACACCATATATTTT. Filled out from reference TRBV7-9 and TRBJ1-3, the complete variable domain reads DTGVSQNPRHKITKRGQNVTFRCDPISEHNRLYWYRQTLGQGPEFLTYFQNEAQLEKSRLLSDRFSAERPKGSFSTLEIQRTEQGDSAMYLCASSLADPPNTIYFGEGSWLTVV.

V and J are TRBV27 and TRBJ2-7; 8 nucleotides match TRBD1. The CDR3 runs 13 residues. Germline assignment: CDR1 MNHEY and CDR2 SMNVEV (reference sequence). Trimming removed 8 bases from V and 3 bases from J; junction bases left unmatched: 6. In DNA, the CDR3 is TGTGCCAGCCAGGCGGGACAGGTCTACGAGCAGTACTTC. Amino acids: CASQAGQVYEQYF.

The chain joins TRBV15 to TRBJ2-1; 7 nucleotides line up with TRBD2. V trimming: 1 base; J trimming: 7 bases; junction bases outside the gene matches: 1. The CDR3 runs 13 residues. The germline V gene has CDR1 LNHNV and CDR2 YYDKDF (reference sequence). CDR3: CATSRVSGNEQFF. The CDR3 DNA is TGTGCCACCAGCAGAGTTAGCGGGAATGAGCAGTTCTTC.

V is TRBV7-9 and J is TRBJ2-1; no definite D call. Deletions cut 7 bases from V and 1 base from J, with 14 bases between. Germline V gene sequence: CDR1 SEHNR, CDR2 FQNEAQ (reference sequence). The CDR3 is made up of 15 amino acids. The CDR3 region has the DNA TGTGCCAGCATTGAACAACCTGGGTCCTACAATGAGCAGTTCTTC. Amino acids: CASIEQPGSYNEQFF.

CDR3 residues: CASHTGTSGPDEQFF. CDR3 nucleotide sequence: TGTGCCAGCCATACCGGGACTAGCGGCCCCGATGAGCAGTTCTTC. The chain employs TRBV6-1 and TRBJ2-1; TRBD2 matches 11 bases. J was trimmed by 8 bases and V by 8 bases; bases with no gene match: 11. Germline CDR1 reads MNHNS; CDR2 reads SASEGT. The CDR3 loop spans 15 amino acids.

The CDR3: CASSYRSDTYEQYF. For the CDR3, the DNA is TGTGCCAGCAGTTATCGATCAGATACCTACGAGCAGTACTTC. The genes are TRBV27 and TRBJ2-7, with no clear D. The V gene lost 4 bases and the J gene lost 2 bases, with 12 bases spanning the gap. This CDR3 contains 14 residues. Germline assignment: CDR1 MNHEY and CDR2 SMNVEV (reference sequence).

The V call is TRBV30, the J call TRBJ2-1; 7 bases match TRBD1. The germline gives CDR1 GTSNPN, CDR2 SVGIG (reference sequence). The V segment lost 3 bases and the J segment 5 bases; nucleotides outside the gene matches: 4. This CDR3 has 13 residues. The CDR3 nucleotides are TGTGCCTGGAGCTACGGGACAGACAATGAGCAGTTCTTC. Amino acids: CAWSYGTDNEQFF.